Each of the 22 T cell receptor beta chains below was sequenced from the same sample in a study of blood T cell repertoires in COVID-19. TCRdb's copy holds only in-frame clones and misses some; the assay was immunoSEQ multiplex PCR. The data hold 140,000 or so clones, with over 60% observed a single time. The sample taken for sequencing was peripheral blood. These TCRs come from a man in his fifties or sixties with acute or convalescent COVID-19.

On this clone: A junction boundary mismatches the germline segment, possibly from a read error. This rearrangement joins TRBV19 to TRBJ1-2, with 10 positions matching TRBD1. Germline values: CDR1 LNHDA, CDR2 SQIVND (reference sequence). The CDR3 runs to 12 residues. The CDR3 nucleotides read TGTGCCAGTAGTACCGGGACAGGGGAGACGCAGTTC. Translation gives CASSTGTGETQF.

As DNA, the CDR3 is TGCGCCAGCCGTTGGACTAGCGGGGGTAATGAGCAGTTCTTC. This gives the protein CASRWTSGGNEQFF. V and J are TRBV5-1 and TRBJ2-1; TRBD2 agrees at 13 bases. Germline V gene data show CDR1 as SGHRS and CDR2 as YFSETQ. J lost 7 bases, V lost 7 bases, and 5 bases had no gene match. The CDR3 spans 14 residues. Together with reference TRBV5-1 and TRBJ2-1, the CDR3 gives the full variable domain: KAGVTQTPRYLIKTRGQQVTLSCSPISGHRSVSWYQQTPGQGLQFLFEYFSETQRNKGNFPGRFSGRQFSNSRSEMNVSTLELGDSALYLCASRWTSGGNEQFFGPGTRLTVL.

This chain connects TRBV30 to TRBJ1-1; a weak D match, TRBD1 (5 bases). V lost 0 bases and J 5 bases, leaving 13 bases between the germline ends. The CDR3 covers 14 residues. CDR1 and CDR2 from the germline V gene are GTSNPN and SVGIG (reference sequence). CDR3 nucleotides: TGTGCCTGGAGTGTCCCGGGGGGTTGGACTGAAGCTTTCTTT. This codes for CAWSVPGGWTEAFF. The full variable domain, completed using reference TRBV30 and TRBJ1-1, is SQTIHQWPATLVQPVGSPLSLECTVEGTSNPNLYWYRQAAGRGLQLLFYSVGIGQISSEVPQNLSASRPQDRQFILSSKKLLLSDSGFYLCAWSVPGGWTEAFFGQGTRLTVV.

The chain couples TRBV7-3 to TRBJ1-5; D is unclear. The length of the CDR3 is 13 residues. Deletions cut 2 bases from V and 5 bases from J, with 7 bases between. CDR1 and CDR2 from the germline V gene are SGHTA and FQGTGA. The CDR3 loop is CASSLHSDQPQHF. CDR3 nucleotide sequence: TGTGCCAGCAGCTTACATTCGGATCAGCCCCAGCATTTT.

The chain is built from TRBV7-9 and TRBJ2-3, with 8 positions matching TRBD1. Germline CDR1 is SEHNR and CDR2 is FQNEAQ (reference sequence). The junction had 1 base not matched to a gene; V was cut back by 4 bases and J by 4 bases. CDR3 size: 13 residues. Written as DNA, the CDR3 is TGTGCCAGCAGCTCCAGGGGGCCAGATACGCAGTATTTT. Its translation: CASSSRGPDTQYF. The whole variable domain, filled in from reference TRBV7-9 and TRBJ2-3, reads DTGVSQNPRHKITKRGQNVTFRCDPISEHNRLYWYRQTLGQGPEFLTYFQNEAQLEKSRLLSDRFSAERPKGSFSTLEIQRTEQGDSAMYLCASSSRGPDTQYFGPGTRLTVL.

The V gene is TRBV5-6, the J gene TRBJ2-1; 9 bases are a match to TRBD2. CDR1 and CDR2 from the germline V gene are SGHDT and YYEEEE. Trimming at V came to 3 bases and at J to 7 bases, leaving 11 bases not matched to a gene. This CDR3 has 16 amino acids. CDR3 coding DNA: TGTGCCAGCAGCTCAATGAGCGGGGGGAGCAGGAATGAGCAGTTCTTC. It translates to CASSSMSGGSRNEQFF.

V and J are TRBV12-3 or TRBV12-4 and TRBJ2-2; D gene uncertain. The CDR3 length is 12 residues. V was shortened by 2 bases and J by 6 bases, with 4 bases between the two germline ends. CDR3 in DNA: TGTGCCAGCAGTTTACGGGCCGGGGAGCTGTTTTTT. The encoded protein is CASSLRAGELFF.

A few counts support this clone. The chain links TRBV6-5 to TRBJ1-6, with TRBD1 matching over 8 bases. The J segment lost 9 bases and the V segment lost 4 bases, leaving 2 bases of the junction unmatched. There are 13 residues in the CDR3. Germline CDR1 and CDR2: MNHEY and SVGAGI. CDR3 DNA sequence: TGTGCCAGCAGTTCCACAGGGGGTTCACCCCTCCACTTT. Protein: CASSSTGGSPLHF.

The J gene is TRBJ2-1, the V gene TRBV6-5; perhaps TRBD2 as D (7 bases). CDR1 is MNHEY and CDR2 is SVGAGI in the germline V gene. This CDR3 comprises 16 residues. Trimming shortened V by 3 bases and J by 3 bases, and 15 bases separated the two germline ends. CDR3 nucleotides: TGTGCCAGCAGTTATGTGGGGGGGGCCAGCTACAATGAGCAGTTCTTC. Amino acid sequence: CASSYVGGASYNEQFF.

The V call is TRBV5-1, the J call TRBJ2-5; weak D call: TRBD2 (7 bases). Between the trimmed V and J ends, which lost 1 base and 5 bases, there was a span of 15 bases. The CDR3 covers 15 residues. Germline V gives CDR1 SGHRS, CDR2 YFSETQ. The DNA of the CDR3 is TGCGCCAGCAGCTTGTTGTGGGGGGGCGATGAGACCCAGTACTTC. The encoded protein is CASSLLWGGDETQYF. Full variable domain (rest looked up from reference TRBV5-1 and TRBJ2-5): KAGVTQTPRYLIKTRGQQVTLSCSPISGHRSVSWYQQTPGQGLQFLFEYFSETQRNKGNFPGRFSGRQFSNSRSEMNVSTLELGDSALYLCASSLLWGGDETQYFGPGTRLLVL.

The chain joins TRBV28 to TRBJ1-3; D is ambiguous. The ends were cut back, 1 base at V and 2 bases at J, with 6 bases in the middle. Germline assignment: CDR1 MDHEN and CDR2 SYDVKM. The CDR3 consists of 14 residues. This chain's CDR3 is CASSLLDTGNTIYF. The CDR3 DNA sequence: TGTGCCAGCAGTTTATTAGACACTGGAAACACCATATATTTT.

The V gene is TRBV6-1, the J gene TRBJ1-2; D ambiguous. The CDR3 has 15 residues. The V gene lost 1 base and the J gene lost 8 bases, with 17 bases spanning the gap. Germline V lookup: CDR1 MNHNS, CDR2 SASEGT. CDR3 amino acids: CASSEVFSVPRGYTF. DNA for the CDR3: TGTGCCAGCAGTGAAGTATTCAGTGTGCCCCGCGGCTACACCTTC.

V gene TRBV15 combines with J gene TRBJ1-5, with a possible D match to TRBD1 (5 bases). Trimming cost V 5 bases and J 4 bases, with 12 bases left between them. Germline V lookup: CDR1 LNHNV, CDR2 YYDKDF (reference sequence). The CDR3 runs to 14 residues. CDR3 region: CATSSWKGNQPQHF. The CDR3, as DNA: TGTGCCACCAGCTCTTGGAAGGGGAATCAGCCCCAGCATTTT. Using reference TRBV15 and TRBJ1-5 for the parts outside the CDR3, the full variable domain is DAMVIQNPRYQVTQFGKPVTLSCSQTLNHNVMYWYQQKSSQAPKLLFHYYDKDFNNEADTPDNFQSRRPNTSFCFLDIRSPGLGDTAMYLCATSSWKGNQPQHFGDGTRLSIL.

The chain uses TRBV13 and TRBJ2-3; tentative D call: TRBD2 (6 bases). The CDR3 consists of 16 residues. The V and J ends lost 5 bases and 7 bases respectively, with 22 bases between them. The V gene's germline CDR1 is PRHDT and CDR2 FYEKMQ (reference sequence). The CDR3 loop is CASSLRGLSSRHTQYF. Written as DNA, the CDR3 is TGTGCCAGCAGCCTAAGGGGACTCAGCTCTCGGCATACGCAGTATTTT.

The gene calls are TRBV10-2 and TRBJ1-4; TRBD1 aligns across 12 bases. The length of the CDR3 is 14 residues. V lost 6 bases and J lost 8; bases outside the gene matches: 4. Germline CDR1 is WSHSY and CDR2 is SAAADI. The CDR3 nucleotides read TGCGCCAGCAGAGGGACAGGGGGCGAGGAAAAACTGTTTTTT. This encodes CASRGTGGEEKLFF.

The J gene is TRBJ2-1, the V gene TRBV24-1; 9 bases fit TRBD2. The J segment lost 6 bases and the V segment lost 3 bases, leaving 11 bases of the junction unmatched. CDR1 and CDR2 from the germline V gene are KGHDR and SFDVKD. CDR3 length: 17 residues. CDR3 bases: TGTGCCACCAGTGATGGGCGGGGGGGCCTTTTAGTCAATGAGCAGTTCTTC. Its translation: CATSDGRGGLLVNEQFF.

The V gene is TRBV3-1 (or the pseudogene TRBV3-2), the J gene TRBJ2-7; TRBD1 aligns across 9 bases. The germline gives CDR1 LGHDT, CDR2 YNNKEL (reference sequence). The ends lost 5 bases at V and 2 bases at J; junction bases unmatched: 4. CDR3 length equals 14 residues. The CDR3 protein is CASSDRDRAYEQYF. CDR3 DNA: TGTGCCAGCAGCGACCGGGACAGGGCCTACGAGCAGTACTTC.

V and J are TRBV19 and TRBJ2-1; D is ambiguous. V was cut by 6 bases and J by 5 bases, with 17 bases left in between. The CDR3 contains 15 residues. Germline V gene sequence: CDR1 LNHDA, CDR2 SQIVND (reference sequence). Here the CDR3 DNA reads TGTGCCAGTAGGCTCTTAGGTGGGCGTGACAATGAGCAGTTCTTC. It is translated as CASRLLGGRDNEQFF.

This chain connects TRBV15 to TRBJ2-5; D is perhaps TRBD1 (6 bases). Germline V gives CDR1 LNHNV, CDR2 YYDKDF (reference sequence). The V gene lost 3 bases and the J gene lost 1 base, with 12 bases spanning the gap. The CDR3 covers 15 residues. As DNA, the CDR3 is TGTGCCACCAGCAGGCCCGGGACAATCCAAGAGACCCAGTACTTC. It specifies CATSRPGTIQETQYF. Full variable domain (missing parts from reference TRBV15 and TRBJ2-5): DAMVIQNPRYQVTQFGKPVTLSCSQTLNHNVMYWYQQKSSQAPKLLFHYYDKDFNNEADTPDNFQSRRPNTSFCFLDIRSPGLGDTAMYLCATSRPGTIQETQYFGPGTRLLVL.

The J gene is TRBJ1-2, the V gene TRBV11-2, with 9 nucleotides matching TRBD1. Germline V gene sequence: CDR1 SGHAT, CDR2 FQNNGV. The CDR3 is 15 amino acids. The V gene end was trimmed by 5 bases and the J gene end by 5 bases; junction bases not matched to a gene: 9. This chain's CDR3 is CASSTQQGAAYGYTF. DNA of the CDR3: TGTGCCAGCAGCACCCAACAGGGGGCCGCTTATGGCTACACCTTC.

The chain uses TRBV5-1 and TRBJ2-2; D possibly corresponds to TRBD2 (5 bases). Germline V gene data show CDR1 as SGHRS and CDR2 as YFSETQ. The CDR3 consists of 17 residues. The V end lost 4 bases, the J end lost 4 bases, and 20 bases lay between the germline ends. The CDR3 loop is CASSAYGLSTGTGELFF. CDR3 bases: TGCGCCAGCAGCGCCTACGGACTCTCGACGGGCACCGGGGAGCTGTTTTTT. The whole variable domain, remainder taken from reference TRBV5-1 and TRBJ2-2, is KAGVTQTPRYLIKTRGQQVTLSCSPISGHRSVSWYQQTPGQGLQFLFEYFSETQRNKGNFPGRFSGRQFSNSRSEMNVSTLELGDSALYLCASSAYGLSTGTGELFFGEGSRLTVL.

The chain recombines TRBV10-3 with TRBJ2-3, with D perhaps matching TRBD2 (6 bases). This CDR3 contains 13 residues. With 8 bases removed from V and 2 bases from J, the gap between germline ends came to 11 bases. Germline V gene lookup returns CDR1 ENHRY and CDR2 SYGVKD. The CDR3 DNA reads TGTGCCATCCGTAGCGGAAACACAGATACGCAGTATTTT. This codes for CAIRSGNTDTQYF.